This TCR beta chain is from a study of T cell responses to AZD1222 COVID-19 vaccine. CDR1 and CDR2 from the germline V gene are GTSNPN and SVGIG (reference sequence). Trimming stripped 5 bases from V and 6 bases from J, with 14 bases between. The CDR3 has 13 amino acids. Assay: immunoSEQ multiplex PCR; the TCRdb copy retains only in-frame clones and omits some. The sample holds roughly 100,000 clones, roughly nine tenths seen once. For this clone: The target antigen is unknown.

General observations from the study: Two AZD1222 doses significantly raised spike-specific TCR breadth and depth over controls. Spike-wide vaccine-associated CD4 TCRs dominated at 160-218 and 743-854. At study baseline, merely over 5 AZD1222 recipients were seropositive. It was only after the peak T cell response that any repertoires were sampled.

This sample comprised peripheral blood, obtained 28 days after the second AZD1222 dose. The TCR comes from an adult who received the AZD1222 COVID-19 vaccine. The chain recombines TRBV30 with TRBJ1-5, with a possible D match to TRBD1 (5 bases). The CDR3 sequence is CAWSGGDSQPQHF. DNA for the CDR3: TGTGCCTGGTCGGGGGGGGATTCTCAGCCCCAGCATTTT.